This TCR beta chain is drawn from a study of response to subunit inactivated influenza vaccine. General study points: T cells newly recruited by each seasonal influenza vaccination are few, the authors suggested.

The length of the CDR3 is 14 residues. Germline V lookup: CDR1 SGHTA, CDR2 FQGNSA. V lost 3 bases and J lost 7; bases outside the gene matches: 7. TCRdb re-called the RT-PCR reads through MiXCR, storing one row per CDR3 protein. The sample carries about half a million distinct CDR3 sequences, about 25% recorded once. Comments on this clonotype: Its antigen remains unknown.

Source: CD4+ T cells sorted from PBMCs, taken 5 to 6 days after vaccination. The sequence came from a man aged 45 to 65 who received an inactivated influenza vaccine. The rearrangement joins TRBV7-2 to TRBJ2-7, with 9 bases fitting TRBD1. The CDR3 bases are TGTGCCAGCAGCTTCGGACAGGGGATCGGGGAGCAGTACTTC. It translates to CASSFGQGIGEQYF.